The 24 T cell receptor beta chains below were found in one sample sequenced in a study of blood T cell repertoires in COVID-19. TCRdb keeps only in-frame clones here, not all; method: immunoSEQ multiplex PCR. The table lists 100,000 to 150,000 clones, about 93% of them singletons, with around 2.1% in the top ten. Sample: peripheral blood. The receptors were sampled from a man aged 45-65 years with COVID-19, enrolled during active disease.

V and J are TRBV29-1 and TRBJ2-6; no reliable D call. V lost 6 bases to trimming and J lost 4 bases, with 7 bases between them. The CDR3 loop spans 12 amino acids. Looked up from germline, CDR1 is SQVTM and CDR2 is ANQGSEA. The CDR3 loop reads CSVASGANVLTF. In DNA form, the CDR3 reads TGCAGCGTAGCTTCGGGGGCCAACGTCCTGACTTTC. Full variable domain (outside the CDR3, taken from reference TRBV29-1 and TRBJ2-6): SAVISQKPSRDICQRGTSLTIQCQVDSQVTMMFWYRQQPGQSLTLIATANQGSEATYESGFVIDKFPISRPNLTFSTLTVSNMSPEDSSIYLCSVASGANVLTFGAGSRLTVL.

The chain is built from TRBV27 and TRBJ2-2; maybe TRBD2 (6 bases). V lost 8 bases and J 2 bases, leaving 18 bases between the germline ends. CDR1 and CDR2 (germline): MNHEY, SMNVEV (reference sequence). The CDR3 has 16 amino acids. This CDR3 reads CASRFGMRGNTGELFF. The CDR3 nucleotides read TGTGCCAGCCGGTTCGGGATGCGGGGTAACACCGGGGAGCTGTTTTTT.

The gene calls are TRBV3-1 (or the pseudogene TRBV3-2) and TRBJ1-1, with no clear D. Trimming stripped 0 bases from V and 0 bases from J, with 5 bases between. The CDR3 is 14 amino acids. The germline V gene encodes CDR1 LGHDT and CDR2 YNNKEL (reference sequence). CDR3 protein: CASSQDSLNTEAFF. The CDR3 nucleotides read TGTGCCAGCAGCCAAGATTCGTTGAACACTGAAGCTTTCTTT.

In this sample, this clone turned up once. V and J are TRBV2 and TRBJ2-5, with 7 bases identical to TRBD1. This CDR3 contains 13 residues. CDR1 is SNHLY and CDR2 is FYNNEI in the germline V gene. With 7 bases clipped from V and 2 bases from J, the junction kept 4 bases outside the gene matches. DNA of the CDR3: TGTGCCAGCACCCGGGACAGTCAAGAGACCCAGTACTTC. It translates to CASTRDSQETQYF.

The gene calls are TRBV21-1 and TRBJ2-7; the table's TRBD1 call for D was not verified on the DNA. TRBV21-1 represents a pseudogene. This CDR3 contains 14 residues. CDR3 in DNA: TGTGCCAGCAGCAAAGTGGGGACAAATTACGAGCAGTACGTC. Translating gives CASSKVGTNYEQYV.

The rearrangement uses TRBV4-2 and TRBJ1-6; maybe TRBD1 (6 bases). V was trimmed by 1 base and J by 2 bases, leaving 9 bases between them. The CDR3 has 16 amino acids. Germline-derived CDR1 and CDR2 are LGHNA and YNFKEQ. The CDR3 region has the DNA TGTGCCAGCAGCCAAGTGGGGGCTACCTATAATTCACCCCTCCACTTT. It codes for CASSQVGATYNSPLHF.

V and J are TRBV19 and TRBJ2-5; D gene uncertain. V lost 4 bases and J lost 8, with 8 bases in between. CDR1 LNHDA and CDR2 SQIVND come from the germline V gene (reference sequence). The CDR3 contains 11 residues. CDR3 sequence: CASSRSGTQYF. The CDR3 coding sequence is TGTGCCAGTAGTAGGAGTGGAACCCAGTACTTC.

The genes are TRBV19 and TRBJ1-5, with 12 bases identical to TRBD1. Germline CDR1 LNHDA, CDR2 SQIVND (reference sequence). CDR3 length: 14 residues. The V gene end was trimmed by 6 bases and the J gene end by 8 bases; junction bases not matched to a gene: 5. CDR3 in DNA: TGTGCCAGTAGGAGGGACAGGGGGCTGGAGCCCCAGCATTTT. It translates to CASRRDRGLEPQHF.

The rearrangement joins TRBV7-2 to TRBJ2-1, with TRBD2 identical over 13 bases. The V and J ends lost 5 bases and 9 bases, in that order; junction bases with no gene match: 7. The germline CDR1 and CDR2 sequences are SGHTA and FQGNSA. The CDR3 has 15 residues. The CDR3 loop is CASSPWTSGSREQFF. The DNA of the CDR3 is TGTGCCAGCAGCCCATGGACTAGCGGGAGTCGTGAGCAGTTCTTC.

The gene calls are TRBV18 and TRBJ1-2, with a weak D call TRBD1 (5 bases). The V gene lost 0 bases and the J gene lost 4 bases, with 9 bases spanning the gap. CDR1 is KGHSH, CDR2 LQKENI, per germline. The CDR3 spans 14 residues. The CDR3 coding sequence is TGTGCCAGCTCACCACCGGGGGACTTCTATGGCTACACCTTC. The encoded protein is CASSPPGDFYGYTF.

The V gene is TRBV18, the J gene TRBJ2-2, with 7 bases lining up with TRBD1. The germline gives CDR1 KGHSH, CDR2 LQKENI. This CDR3 spans 16 amino acids. The junction had 4 bases not matched to a gene; V was cut back by 3 bases and J by 0 bases. CDR3 nucleotide sequence: TGTGCCAGCTCACCCCTTGGACAGGCGAACACCGGGGAGCTGTTTTTT. Protein: CASSPLGQANTGELFF.

With respect to this clone: One end of the junction is discordant with germline, which a read error may explain. The chain has TRBV5-1 and TRBJ2-1; 15 positions match TRBD2. The germline CDR1 and CDR2 sequences are SGHRS and YFSETQ. The CDR3 contains 17 residues. This CDR3 reads CASRLEEGLAGGKEQFF. The CDR3 DNA follows: TGCGCCAGCAGATTGGAGGAGGGACTAGCGGGAGGTAAAGAGCAGTTCTTC.

The rearrangement uses TRBV19 and TRBJ2-3, with D maybe TRBD2 (6 bases). Germline V CDR1 and CDR2: LNHDA, SQIVND (reference sequence). The CDR3 runs 14 residues. Between the trimmed V and J ends, which lost 1 base and 4 bases, there was a span of 9 bases. CDR3 amino acids: CASSIAGVADTQYF. The CDR3 bases are TGTGCCAGTAGTATAGCGGGAGTAGCAGATACGCAGTATTTT.

CDR3 amino acids: CASSGTGRAEAFF. Here the CDR3 DNA reads TGTGCCAGCAGCGGAACAGGGAGGGCTGAAGCTTTCTTT. The chain carries TRBV9 and TRBJ1-1; possibly TRBD1 for D (6 bases). The CDR3 extends over 13 amino acids. The ends were cut back, 3 bases at V and 6 bases at J, with 12 bases in the middle. CDR1 is SGDLS, CDR2 YYNGEE, per germline.

The chain combines TRBV24-1 with TRBJ2-3; 9 positions match TRBD1. Germline-derived CDR1 and CDR2 are KGHDR and SFDVKD. This CDR3 comprises 14 residues. Losses at the gene ends were 5 bases for V and 3 bases for J; bases not matched to a gene: 2. This chain's CDR3 is CATSGGTGTDTQYF. CDR3 nucleotides: TGTGCCACCAGTGGTGGGACAGGGACAGATACGCAGTATTTT.

The CDR3: CASSSGDTQYF. The CDR3 DNA sequence: TGTGCCAGCAGCTCAGGAGATACGCAGTATTTT. The chain employs TRBV11-2 and TRBJ2-3; D call uncertain. The CDR3 runs to 11 residues. With 4 bases removed from V and 5 bases from J, the gap between germline ends came to 4 bases. CDR1 SGHAT and CDR2 FQNNGV come from the germline V gene.

The chain uses TRBV4-2 and TRBJ2-3; 15 bases fit TRBD2. The CDR3 runs 16 residues. Unmatched junction bases numbered 1, after V lost 1 base and J lost 5 bases. Per the germline V gene, CDR1 is LGHNA and CDR2 is YNFKEQ. CDR3 coding DNA: TGTGCCAGCAGCCAAGGGACTAGCGGGAGGGGAGATACGCAGTATTTT. Protein product: CASSQGTSGRGDTQYF.

V and J are TRBV18 and TRBJ2-3; TRBD2 aligns across 8 bases. The CDR3 covers 14 residues. The ends lost 6 bases at V and 2 bases at J; junction bases unmatched: 4. CDR1 is KGHSH and CDR2 is LQKENI in the germline V gene. The CDR3 sequence: CASSVAGHTDTQYF. In nucleotides, the CDR3 is TGTGCCAGCTCGGTAGCGGGACACACAGATACGCAGTATTTT.

The rearrangement links TRBV11-3 to TRBJ2-1; D remains unclear. Trimming took 5 bases from V and 6 from J, leaving 8 bases between them. There are 12 residues in the CDR3. Germline CDR1 SGHNT, CDR2 YENEEA. CDR3 loop: CASSLAGNEQFF. In DNA form, the CDR3 reads TGTGCCAGCAGCCTGGCAGGCAATGAGCAGTTCTTC.

The rearrangement links TRBV4-1 to TRBJ1-2, with D maybe TRBD1 (5 bases). Germline V gene lookup returns CDR1 MGHRA and CDR2 YSYEKL. The CDR3 is made up of 17 amino acids. The germline V and J ends were trimmed by 3 bases and 4 bases, with 21 bases remaining between them. The CDR3 coding sequence is TGCGCCAGCAGCCAGCAAGGAGGACTACAGGCCACCTATGGCTACACCTTC. Its protein is CASSQQGGLQATYGYTF.

This chain links TRBV10-3 with TRBJ2-7, with TRBD2 identical over 7 bases. V shed 0 bases, J shed 9 bases, and the junction held 5 bases outside the gene matches. The CDR3 is made up of 13 amino acids. Germline-derived CDR1 and CDR2 are ENHRY and SYGVKD. The CDR3 region has the DNA TGTGCCATCAGTGAGTCGGCGGGAGCGGGGCAGTACGTC. Protein product: CAISESAGAGQYV.

This clone has just one count. The chain recombines TRBV30 with TRBJ2-3, with 8 bases identical to TRBD1. CDR1 is GTSNPN and CDR2 is SVGIG in the germline V gene (reference sequence). This CDR3 has 16 amino acids. V shed 3 bases and J 3 bases; nucleotides not matched to a gene: 11. CDR3 sequence reads: CAWRPSQGERTDTQYF. CDR3 sequence (DNA): TGTGCCTGGAGGCCCTCACAGGGGGAGAGGACAGATACGCAGTATTTT.

On this clone itself: A read error may produce the germline difference seen at one junction end. The chain employs TRBV27 and TRBJ2-1; 12 bases align to TRBD1. The CDR3 covers 13 residues. CDR1 and CDR2 (germline): MNHEY, SMNVEV (reference sequence). The CDR3 DNA follows: TGTGCCAGCAGTTTATCGGGGACAGGGGGCAATGTCTTC. It yields the protein CASSLSGTGGNVF.

The chain couples TRBV14 to TRBJ2-1, with TRBD2 matching over 8 bases. This CDR3 is 17 amino acids long. Per germline, CDR1 SGHDN and CDR2 FVKESK. V dropped 1 base and J dropped 8; count of bases not matched to a gene: 13. CDR3 sequence: CASSQVNIIGLADEQFF. In DNA, the CDR3 is TGTGCCAGCAGCCAAGTCAATATAATAGGACTAGCTGATGAGCAGTTCTTC.